The source of this T cell receptor beta chain is a study of blood T cell repertoires in COVID-19. Turning to the study itself: The origin of the acute and convalescent COVID-19 samples was the United States, Italy and Spain. PBMCs, B-cell-depleted T cells, or T cells provided the cDNA or gDNA that made up the material.

Trimming shortened V by 7 bases and J by 7 bases, and 14 bases separated the two germline ends. CDR3 length: 13 amino acids. Methods used by the authors: Amplification with reference gene primers provided the estimates of nucleated cell counts. Profiled with immunoSEQ multiplex PCR; TCRdb holds only in-frame clones, not every one. That table is the source of V, J and clone size, and D and trimming were worked out from the DNA. Among about 60,000 clones, around 90% were seen once, and the ten largest hold around 5%. This TCR was sampled from a man in his sixties with acute or convalescent COVID-19. This chain connects TRBV12-3 or TRBV12-4 to TRBJ2-1, with D maybe TRBD2 (5 bases). Input material: peripheral blood. The CDR3 loop reads CASTKGLINEQFF. The CDR3 bases are TGTGCCAGCACCAAAGGACTTATAAATGAGCAGTTCTTC.